The clone carrying this T cell receptor (beta chain) was detected a few times. Its specificity is unknown. Sequencing involved patients with CD8+CD57+ cell expansion previously shown by flow cytometry. Severe acquired aplastic anemia was present in all patients. The data stem from a study of CD8+CD57+ T cells in acquired aplastic anemia. The template used for profiling TCR beta VDJ and CDR3 was genomic DNA. TCRdb redid the calling of the reads with MiXCR, one entry per CDR3 protein. The table has 160,000 or so distinct CDR3 sequences, 60% to 80% seen once; the top ten hold 40% to 55%. Findings of the study overall: Shared by patients and controls, nearly 30 CD8+ CDR3s were abundant in patients.

Sequenced sample: sorted CD4+, CD8+, or CD8+CD57+ T cells (not recorded which) from PBMCs. This clonotype originated in a human donor with aplastic anemia.

As DNA, the CDR3 is TGCGCCAGCAGCTTGCGGGGAGGGGATTCACCCCTCCACTTT. Translation: CASSLRGGDSPLHF. The chain recombines TRBV5-1 with TRBJ1-6, with a weak D call TRBD1 (5 bases). CDR3 size: 14 residues. CDR1 and CDR2 from the germline V gene are SGHRS and YFSETQ. The V gene lost 1 base and the J gene lost 8 bases, with 10 bases spanning the gap.